This T cell receptor (beta chain) appears in the sequencing data of a study of T cells in Graves' hyperthyroidism and ophthalmopathy. General study findings and limits: Most clonotypes that expanded in the thyroid above 0.001 also showed up in blood. Ophthalmopathy got predicted by the model a median about 6.7 months before its onset. A 13 V-J signature model discriminated ophthalmopathy versus stable hyperthyroidism.

The CDR3 loop spans 14 amino acids. V dropped 6 bases and J dropped 9 bases, with 18 bases sitting between them. CDR1 and CDR2 from the germline V gene are MNHNS and SASEGT. It was RNA transcripts that yielded the amplified TCR beta CDR3 regions. HTBI primers drove first-round RT-PCR of the TCR CDR3. From the multiplex PCR reads, TCRdb called clonotypes with MiXCR, one entry per CDR3 protein. The sample consists of about 610,000 distinct CDR3 sequences, roughly 15% of them appearing once. The diagnostic basis comprised clinical symptoms, serum thyroxine and TRAb, thyroid ultrasound and orbital computed tomography. About this clonotype itself: Its target is unknown.

Material: blood. This sequence originates from a woman aged 40 to 55 with Graves' ophthalmopathy. The gene calls are TRBV6-1 and TRBJ2-4; D is perhaps TRBD2 (5 bases). The CDR3, as DNA: TGTGCCAGCAGGGCTCCCGGGGAGCCCGGCATTCAGTACTTC. Translated: CASRAPGEPGIQYF.